This T cell receptor beta chain was sequenced for a study of glioma-infiltrating T cells. Germline V gives CDR1 MDHEN, CDR2 SYDVKM. V lost 5 bases, J lost 0 bases, and 11 bases lay in between. This CDR3 has 15 amino acids. The iRepertoire nested amplicon-rescue multiplex PCR amplified TCR alpha and beta CDR3s from RNA. For one-step reverse transcription and amplification, about 90-400 ng of tissue mRNA or PBMC total RNA was used. TCRdb processed the multiplex PCR reads anew with MiXCR; each CDR3 protein has one entry. The sample holds about 180,000 distinct CDR3 sequences; around 45% are singletons and the top ten take 5.2%.

The chain employs TRBV28 and TRBJ1-3; D is unclear. The receptor comes from a human donor with low-grade glioma or glioblastoma, undergoing nonglioma brain surgery, or in good health (not recorded which). The sequenced material came from glioma tissue, nonneoplastic brain tissue, or PBMCs (not recorded which). CDR3 nucleotides: TGTGCCAGCAGTCCAGGACGTCGCTCTGGAAACACCATATATTTT. It codes for CASSPGRRSGNTIYF.